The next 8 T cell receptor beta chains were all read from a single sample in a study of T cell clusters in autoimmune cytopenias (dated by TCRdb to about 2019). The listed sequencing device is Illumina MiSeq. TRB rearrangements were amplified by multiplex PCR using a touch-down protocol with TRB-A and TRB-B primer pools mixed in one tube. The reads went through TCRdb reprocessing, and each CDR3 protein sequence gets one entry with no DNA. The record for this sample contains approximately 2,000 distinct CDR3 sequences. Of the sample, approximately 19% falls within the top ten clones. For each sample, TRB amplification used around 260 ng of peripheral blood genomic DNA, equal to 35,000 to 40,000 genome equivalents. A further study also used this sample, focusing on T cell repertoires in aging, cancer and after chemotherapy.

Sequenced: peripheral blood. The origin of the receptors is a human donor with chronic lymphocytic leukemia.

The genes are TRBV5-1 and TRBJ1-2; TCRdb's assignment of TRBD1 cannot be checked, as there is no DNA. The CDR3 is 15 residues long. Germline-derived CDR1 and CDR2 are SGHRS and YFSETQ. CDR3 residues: CASSYVQGFFEGYTF.

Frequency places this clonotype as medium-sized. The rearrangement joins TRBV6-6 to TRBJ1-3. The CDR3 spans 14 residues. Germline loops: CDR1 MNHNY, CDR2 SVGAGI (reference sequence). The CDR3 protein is CASSRDRSGNTIYF.

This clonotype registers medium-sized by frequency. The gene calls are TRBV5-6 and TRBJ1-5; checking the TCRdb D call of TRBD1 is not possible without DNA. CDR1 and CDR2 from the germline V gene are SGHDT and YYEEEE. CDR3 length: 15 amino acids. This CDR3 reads CASSVAGQSNQPQHF.

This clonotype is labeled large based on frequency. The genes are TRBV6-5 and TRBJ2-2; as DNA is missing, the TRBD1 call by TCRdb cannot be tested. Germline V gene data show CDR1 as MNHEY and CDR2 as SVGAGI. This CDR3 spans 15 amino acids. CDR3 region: CASRHGNRGGGELFF.

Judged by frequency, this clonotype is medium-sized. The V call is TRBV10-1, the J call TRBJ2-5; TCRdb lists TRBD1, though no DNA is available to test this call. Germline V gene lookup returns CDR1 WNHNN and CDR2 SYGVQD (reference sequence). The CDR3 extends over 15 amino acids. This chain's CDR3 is CASSELVGGGETQYF.

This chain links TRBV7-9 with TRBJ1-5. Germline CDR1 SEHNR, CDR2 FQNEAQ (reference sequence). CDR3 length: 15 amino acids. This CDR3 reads CASSPGEGLNQPQHF.

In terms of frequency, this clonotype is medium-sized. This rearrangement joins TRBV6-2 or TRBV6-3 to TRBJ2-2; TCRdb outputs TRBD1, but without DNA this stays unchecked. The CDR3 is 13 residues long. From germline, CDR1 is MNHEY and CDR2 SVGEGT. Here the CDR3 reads CASSPLVPGELFF.

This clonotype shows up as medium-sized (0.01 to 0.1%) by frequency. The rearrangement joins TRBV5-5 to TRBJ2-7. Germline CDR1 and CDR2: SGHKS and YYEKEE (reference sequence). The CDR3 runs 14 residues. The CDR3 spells CASSWVQTSYEQYF.